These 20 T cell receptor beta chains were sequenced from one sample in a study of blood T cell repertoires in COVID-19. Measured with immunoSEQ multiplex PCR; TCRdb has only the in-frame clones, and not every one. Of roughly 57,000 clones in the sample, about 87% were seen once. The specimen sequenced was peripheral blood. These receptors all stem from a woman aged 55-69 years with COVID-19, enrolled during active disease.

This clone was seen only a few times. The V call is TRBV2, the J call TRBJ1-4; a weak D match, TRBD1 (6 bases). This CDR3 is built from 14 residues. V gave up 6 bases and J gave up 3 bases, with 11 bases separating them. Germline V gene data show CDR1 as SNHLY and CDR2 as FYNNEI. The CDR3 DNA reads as TGTGCCAGCAGAACCAGGGGATCTAATGAAAAACTGTTTTTT. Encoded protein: CASRTRGSNEKLFF. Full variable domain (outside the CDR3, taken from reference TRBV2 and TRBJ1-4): EPEVTQTPSHQVTQMGQEVILRCVPISNHLYFYWYRQILGQKVEFLVSFYNNEISEKSEIFDDQFSVERPDGSNFTLKIRSTKLEDSAMYFCASRTRGSNEKLFFGSGTQLSVL.

CDR3 bases: TGTGCCAGCAGCATAAAGACAGGTGGGATTGGCTACACCTTC. Amino acids: CASSIKTGGIGYTF. J is TRBJ1-2 and V is TRBV7-2; a weak D match, TRBD1 (6 bases). V lost 5 bases and J 7 bases, leaving 17 bases between the germline ends. CDR1 is SGHTA, CDR2 FQGNSA, per germline. This CDR3 contains 14 residues. The full variable domain, in which reference TRBV7-2 and TRBJ1-2 provide the parts outside the CDR3, is GAGVSQSPSNKVTEKGKDVELRCDPISGHTALYWYRQSLGQGLEFLIYFQGNSAPDKSGLPSDRFSAERTGGSVSTLTIQRTQQEDSAVYLCASSIKTGGIGYTFGSGTRLTVV.

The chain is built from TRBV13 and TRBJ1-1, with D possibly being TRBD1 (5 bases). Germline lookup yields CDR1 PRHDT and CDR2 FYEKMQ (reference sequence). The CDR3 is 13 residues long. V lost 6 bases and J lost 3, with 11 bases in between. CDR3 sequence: CASSFKQDTEAFF. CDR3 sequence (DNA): TGTGCCAGCAGTTTTAAACAGGACACTGAAGCTTTCTTT.

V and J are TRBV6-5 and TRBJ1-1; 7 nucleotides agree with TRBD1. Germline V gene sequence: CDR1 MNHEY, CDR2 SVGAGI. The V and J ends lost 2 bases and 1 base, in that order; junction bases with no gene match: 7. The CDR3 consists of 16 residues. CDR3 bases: TGTGCCAGCAGTTACCCACCGGGACAGAGGAACACTGAAGCTTTCTTT. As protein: CASSYPPGQRNTEAFF.

CDR3 in amino acids: CAISDPGLVANEQFF. CDR3 sequence (DNA): TGTGCCATCAGTGACCCGGGACTAGTCGCCAATGAGCAGTTCTTC. V gene TRBV10-3 combines with J gene TRBJ2-1; 8 bases match TRBD2. The CDR3 has 15 amino acids. Germline CDR1 and CDR2: ENHRY and SYGVKD. The ends lost 3 bases at V and 6 bases at J; junction bases unmatched: 7.

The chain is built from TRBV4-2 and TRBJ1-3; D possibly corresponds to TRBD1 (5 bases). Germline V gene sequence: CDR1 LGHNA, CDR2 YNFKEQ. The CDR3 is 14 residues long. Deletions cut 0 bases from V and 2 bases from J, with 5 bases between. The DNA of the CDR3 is TGTGCCAGCAGCCAAGACAGGGCTGGAAACACCATATATTTT. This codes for CASSQDRAGNTIYF.

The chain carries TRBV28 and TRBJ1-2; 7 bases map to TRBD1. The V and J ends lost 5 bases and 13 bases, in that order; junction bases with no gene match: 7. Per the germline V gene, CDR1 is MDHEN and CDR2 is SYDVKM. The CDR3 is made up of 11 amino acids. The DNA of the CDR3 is TGTGCCAGCAGTGTTACAGGGGTTGGCACCTTC. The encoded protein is CASSVTGVGTF.

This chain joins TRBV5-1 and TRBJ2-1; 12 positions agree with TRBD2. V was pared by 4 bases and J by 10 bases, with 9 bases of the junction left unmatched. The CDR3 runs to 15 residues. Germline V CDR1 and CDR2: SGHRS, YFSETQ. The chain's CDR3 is CASSPEGLAGREQFF. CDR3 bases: TGCGCCAGCAGCCCAGAGGGACTAGCGGGCCGGGAGCAGTTCTTC.

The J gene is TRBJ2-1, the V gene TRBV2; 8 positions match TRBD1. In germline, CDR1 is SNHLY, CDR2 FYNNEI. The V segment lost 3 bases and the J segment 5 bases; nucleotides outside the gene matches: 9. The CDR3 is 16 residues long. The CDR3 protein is CASSDLRDRYDNEQFF. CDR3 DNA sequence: TGTGCCAGCAGTGATCTCCGGGACAGGTATGACAATGAGCAGTTCTTC.

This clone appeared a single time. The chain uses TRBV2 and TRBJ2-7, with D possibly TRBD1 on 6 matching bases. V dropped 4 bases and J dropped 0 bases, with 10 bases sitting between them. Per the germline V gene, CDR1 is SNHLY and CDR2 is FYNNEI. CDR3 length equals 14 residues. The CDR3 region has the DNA TGTGCCAGCAGTGCCAGGGGAAGCTCCTACGAGCAGTACTTC. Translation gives CASSARGSSYEQYF.

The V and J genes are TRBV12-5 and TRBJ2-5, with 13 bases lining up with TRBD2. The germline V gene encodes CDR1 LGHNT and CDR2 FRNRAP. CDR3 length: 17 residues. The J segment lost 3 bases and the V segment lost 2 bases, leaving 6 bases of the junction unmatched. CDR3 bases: TGTGCTAGTGGTTTGCCGGGACTAGCGGGGATTAAAGAGACCCAGTACTTC. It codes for CASGLPGLAGIKETQYF.

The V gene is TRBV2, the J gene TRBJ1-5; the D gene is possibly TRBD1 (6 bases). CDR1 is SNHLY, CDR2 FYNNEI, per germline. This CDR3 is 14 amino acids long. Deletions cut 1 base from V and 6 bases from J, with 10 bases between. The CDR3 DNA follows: TGTGCCAGCAGTGAAGACAGGGTGTCTCAGCCCCAGCATTTT. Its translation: CASSEDRVSQPQHF. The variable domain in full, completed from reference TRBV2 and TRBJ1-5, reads EPEVTQTPSHQVTQMGQEVILRCVPISNHLYFYWYRQILGQKVEFLVSFYNNEISEKSEIFDDQFSVERPDGSNFTLKIRSTKLEDSAMYFCASSEDRVSQPQHFGDGTRLSIL.

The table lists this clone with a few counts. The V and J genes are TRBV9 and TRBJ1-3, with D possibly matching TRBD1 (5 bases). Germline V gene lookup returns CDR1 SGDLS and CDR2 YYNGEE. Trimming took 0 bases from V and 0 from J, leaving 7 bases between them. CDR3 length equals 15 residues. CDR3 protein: CASSVGQPSGNTIYF. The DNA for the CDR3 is TGTGCCAGCAGCGTAGGACAGCCCTCTGGAAACACCATATATTTT.

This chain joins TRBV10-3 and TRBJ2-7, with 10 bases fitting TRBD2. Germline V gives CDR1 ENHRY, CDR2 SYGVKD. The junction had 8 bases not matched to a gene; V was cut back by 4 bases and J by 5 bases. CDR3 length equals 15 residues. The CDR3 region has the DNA TGTGCCATCAGTGGTGCGCTAGCGGGAGTTGACGAGCAGTACTTC. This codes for CAISGALAGVDEQYF.

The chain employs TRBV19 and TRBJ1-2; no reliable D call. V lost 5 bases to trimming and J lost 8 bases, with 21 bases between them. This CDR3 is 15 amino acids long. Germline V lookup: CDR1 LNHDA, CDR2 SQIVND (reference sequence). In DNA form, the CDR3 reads TGTGCCAGTAGTTCCCAAACCGGGTTACCGAACGGCTACACCTTC. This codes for CASSSQTGLPNGYTF.

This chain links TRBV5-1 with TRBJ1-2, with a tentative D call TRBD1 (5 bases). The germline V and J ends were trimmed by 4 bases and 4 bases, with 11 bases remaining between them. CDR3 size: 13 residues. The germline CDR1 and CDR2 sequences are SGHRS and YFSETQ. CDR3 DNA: TGCGCCAGCAGCCCGACAGTCCTCTATGGCTACACCTTC. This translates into CASSPTVLYGYTF.

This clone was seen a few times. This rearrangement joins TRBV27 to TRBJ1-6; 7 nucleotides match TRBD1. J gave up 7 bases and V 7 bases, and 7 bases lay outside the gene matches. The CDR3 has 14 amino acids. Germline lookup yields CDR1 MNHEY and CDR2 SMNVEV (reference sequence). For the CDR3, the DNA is TGTGCCAGCAACTTGGGACAGCGAAATTCACCCCTCCACTTT. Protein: CASNLGQRNSPLHF.

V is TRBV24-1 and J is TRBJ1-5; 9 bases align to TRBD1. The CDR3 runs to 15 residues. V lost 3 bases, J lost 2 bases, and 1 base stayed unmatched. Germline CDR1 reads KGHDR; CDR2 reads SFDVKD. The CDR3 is CATSDGTGRNQPQHF. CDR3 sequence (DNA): TGTGCCACCAGTGATGGGACAGGGCGCAATCAGCCCCAGCATTTT.

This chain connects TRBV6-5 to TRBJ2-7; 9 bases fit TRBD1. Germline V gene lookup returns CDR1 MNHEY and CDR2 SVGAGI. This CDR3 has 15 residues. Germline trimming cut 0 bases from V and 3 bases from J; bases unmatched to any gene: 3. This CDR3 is CASSYSWDRDYEQYF. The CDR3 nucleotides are TGTGCCAGCAGTTACTCGTGGGACAGGGACTACGAGCAGTACTTC.

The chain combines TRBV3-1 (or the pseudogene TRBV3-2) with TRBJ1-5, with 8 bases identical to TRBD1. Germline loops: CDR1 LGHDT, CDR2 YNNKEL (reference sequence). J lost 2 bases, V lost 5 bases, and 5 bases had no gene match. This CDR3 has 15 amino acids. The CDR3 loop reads CASSDRGQGNQPQHF. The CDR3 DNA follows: TGTGCCAGCAGCGACAGGGGACAGGGCAATCAGCCCCAGCATTTT.